What follows are 9 T cell receptor beta chains derived from one specimen sequenced in a study of T cell responses to AZD1222 COVID-19 vaccine. Profiling relied on immunoSEQ multiplex PCR, and the TCRdb table lists in-frame clones only, not all of them. This repertoire shows about 150,000 clones, approximately 90% found once; its top ten account for about 3.3%. The sequencing used peripheral blood, collected 28 days after the second AZD1222 dose. All receptors derive from an adult who received the AZD1222 COVID-19 vaccine.

The rearrangement uses TRBV5-1 and TRBJ1-1; 11 nucleotides align to TRBD1. J lost 4 bases, V lost 4 bases, and 6 bases had no gene match. Germline V gene data show CDR1 as SGHRS and CDR2 as YFSETQ. The CDR3 consists of 15 residues. The CDR3 bases are TGCGCCAGCAGCCCGGACAGGGGGCGAGGCACTGAAGCTTTCTTT. Translated: CASSPDRGRGTEAFF.

This chain connects TRBV19 to TRBJ1-2; D is possibly TRBD1 (5 bases). Germline lookup yields CDR1 LNHDA and CDR2 SQIVND (reference sequence). The V gene lost 5 bases and the J gene lost 7 bases, with 11 bases spanning the gap. CDR3 length equals 12 residues. The CDR3 DNA is TGTGCCAGTAGTCTCGGACAATCTGGCTACACCTTC. It specifies CASSLGQSGYTF.

The chain has TRBV12-3 or TRBV12-4 and TRBJ1-1; D is ambiguous. V was clipped by 2 bases and J by 7 bases, with 8 bases between them. The CDR3 has 12 residues. The CDR3 loop reads CASSLRQSEAFF. The CDR3 DNA reads as TGTGCCAGCAGTTTACGGCAGAGTGAAGCTTTCTTT.

V usage is TRBV5-1 and J usage is TRBJ2-2, with TRBD2 matching 7 bases. The trim removed 0 bases at V and 9 bases at J, leaving 5 bases unmatched. The germline gives CDR1 SGHRS, CDR2 YFSETQ. The CDR3 has 14 residues. The CDR3 sequence is CASSLESGGRELFF. CDR3 nucleotides: TGCGCCAGCAGCTTGGAGTCCGGGGGGAGGGAGCTGTTTTTT.

The V gene is TRBV7-6, the J gene TRBJ1-1; tentatively, D is TRBD1 (6 bases). V was clipped by 5 bases and J by 4 bases, with 14 bases between them. The CDR3 covers 14 residues. Germline CDR1 reads SGHVS; CDR2 reads FNYEAQ. Here the CDR3 reads CASSPLGGGTEAFF. CDR3 coding DNA: TGTGCCAGCAGCCCCCTTGGAGGGGGCACTGAAGCTTTCTTT.

The gene calls are TRBV5-5 and TRBJ2-6; 9 nucleotides align to TRBD1. The CDR3 is made up of 18 amino acids. Losses at the gene ends were 3 bases for V and 4 bases for J; bases not matched to a gene: 11. Germline CDR1 is SGHKS and CDR2 is YYEKEE (reference sequence). CDR3 region: CASSWTGTGLAGANVLTF. The CDR3 bases are TGTGCCAGCAGCTGGACCGGGACAGGGTTAGCCGGGGCCAACGTCCTGACTTTC.

This chain uses TRBV7-9 with TRBJ2-3; 12 bases match TRBD2. This CDR3 is built from 16 residues. CDR1 and CDR2 from the germline V gene are SEHNR and FQNEAQ (reference sequence). Trimming at V came to 5 bases and at J to 3 bases, leaving 6 bases not matched to a gene. The CDR3 DNA follows: TGTGCCAGCAGCCCCGGACTAGCGGGATTAACAGATACGCAGTATTTT. Protein: CASSPGLAGLTDTQYF.

The V and J genes are TRBV10-2 and TRBJ2-7; D tentatively fits TRBD1 or TRBD2 (5 bases each). Trimming left V 8 bases short and J 4 bases short, with 9 bases between. This CDR3 comprises 11 residues. CDR1 is WSHSY and CDR2 is SAAADI in the germline V gene. The CDR3 sequence is CASGDLYEQYF. CDR3 DNA: TGCGCCAGCGGGGACCTGTACGAGCAGTACTTC.

The V and J genes are TRBV28 and TRBJ1-4; D might be TRBD1 (5 bases). Deletions cut 6 bases from V and 7 bases from J, with 18 bases between. The CDR3 extends over 15 amino acids. Looked up from germline, CDR1 is MDHEN and CDR2 is SYDVKM. The CDR3 loop is CASSLPAGGSEKLFF. CDR3 DNA: TGTGCCAGCAGCTTACCCGCGGGGGGGAGTGAAAAACTGTTTTTT.